This T cell receptor (beta chain) was captured in a study of sequential checkpoint blockade in melanoma. Study summary: Patients were randomized 1:1 to nivolumab-then-ipilimumab or ipilimumab-then-nivolumab first-line. TCRbeta immunosequencing was performed on DNA from 75 to 95 pretreatment melanoma tumor samples.

The assay was immunoSEQ multiplex PCR, and TCRdb's table has in-frame clones only and misses some. The data contain 5,000 to 8,000 clones, roughly 21% of them seen just once; the ten biggest clones take up 9%. This clone came up many times. This CDR3 has 15 residues. The trim removed 8 bases at V and 3 bases at J, leaving 11 bases unmatched. The germline gives CDR1 SGHNT, CDR2 YENEEA. Treatment described: randomized to nivolumab then ipilimumab (arm A) or the reverse (arm B). The chain recombines TRBV11-3 with TRBJ1-1, with 8 bases identical to TRBD1. The source material was tumor tissue (inferred from file names), sampled from a patient given nivolumab and ipilimumab in sequence. This sequence originates from a human donor with melanoma. The CDR3: CASQLTQGGYTEAFF. DNA for the CDR3: TGTGCCAGCCAACTTACACAGGGGGGGTACACTGAAGCTTTCTTT.